Included here is one TCR beta chain sequence, with context. The antigen is undetermined. These data are taken from a study of graft-versus-host responses after intestinal transplantation. General study points: GvH clones surfaced in recipient marrow, some emerging earlier in ileum or blood.

Generated by immunoSEQ multiplex PCR, the TCRdb table keeps only in-frame clones and is missing some. The data contain tens of thousands of clones, roughly four fifths of them singletons. The sequence was collected from a human donor who received an intestinal transplant. Specimen: unstimulated CD8+ T cells sorted from spleen or lymph node cells, collected before intestinal transplant.

DNA for the CDR3: TGTGCCAGCAGCTCGGGACAGGGGAGGGGCAATGAGCAGTTCTTC. It is translated as CASSSGQGRGNEQFF. The chain couples TRBV11-2 to TRBJ2-1; 10 bases are a match to TRBD1. Trimming took 4 bases from V and 6 from J; bases not matched to a gene: 6. Germline CDR1 SGHAT, CDR2 FQNNGV. CDR3 length equals 15 residues.